One and the same sample provided the 13 T cell receptor beta chains below, sequenced in a study of blood T cell repertoires in COVID-19. Produced via immunoSEQ multiplex PCR; TCRdb's table is partial and in-frame only. Of 200,000 to 250,000 clones listed, 80% to 90% are singletons. Sequencing was done on a sample of PBMCs or T cells enriched from blood (not recorded which). These receptors came from a woman aged 40-49 years with acute COVID-19.

This rearrangement joins TRBV7-4 to TRBJ2-3, with D perhaps TRBD1 (6 bases). The CDR3 spans 15 residues. Germline-derived CDR1 and CDR2 are SGHVT and SQSDAQ. The germline V and J ends were trimmed by 6 bases and 4 bases, with 17 bases remaining between them. The CDR3 DNA reads TGTGCCAGCAGAAGGACAGCAAAAATGGCAGATACGCAGTATTTT. Protein: CASRRTAKMADTQYF.

V usage is TRBV4-2 and J usage is TRBJ1-3; tentative D call: TRBD1 (5 bases). This CDR3 spans 16 amino acids. Germline assignment: CDR1 LGHNA and CDR2 YNFKEQ. Deletions cut 1 base from V and 0 bases from J, with 10 bases between. The chain's CDR3 is CASSQVTATSGNTIYF. The CDR3 DNA sequence: TGTGCCAGCAGCCAAGTGACAGCGACCTCTGGAAACACCATATATTTT.

This clone was counted a single time. This rearrangement joins TRBV18 to TRBJ2-7; 9 nucleotides line up with TRBD2. The trim removed 3 bases at V and 3 bases at J, leaving 9 bases unmatched. Germline V gene sequence: CDR1 KGHSH, CDR2 LQKENI. CDR3 length: 16 amino acids. The CDR3 coding sequence is TGTGCCAGCTCACCCTCATTAGCGGGGGATAACTACGAGCAGTACTTC. It specifies CASSPSLAGDNYEQYF. The whole variable domain, remainder taken from reference TRBV18 and TRBJ2-7, is NAGVMQNPRHLVRRRGQEARLRCSPMKGHSHVYWYRQLPEEGLKFMVYLQKENIIDESGMPKERFSAEFPKEGPSILRIQQVVRGDSAAYFCASSPSLAGDNYEQYFGPGTRLTVT.

This rearrangement joins TRBV6-5 to TRBJ1-3; D remains ambiguous. The CDR3 loop spans 15 amino acids. Germline CDR1 reads MNHEY; CDR2 reads SVGAGI. Trimming removed 4 bases at V and 0 bases at J, with 10 bases between. CDR3 nucleotide sequence: TGTGCCAGCAGTTCTCTATTTAGCTCTGGAAACACCATATATTTT. Amino acids: CASSSLFSSGNTIYF.

The chain combines TRBV5-1 with TRBJ1-1; 9 nucleotides align to TRBD1. Trimming took 2 bases from V and 0 from J; bases not matched to a gene: 5. CDR3 length: 16 amino acids. Germline CDR1 and CDR2: SGHRS and YFSETQ. The DNA of the CDR3 is TGCGCCAGCAGCTTACCGGGACAGGGCGTGAACACTGAAGCTTTCTTT. Translated, it gives CASSLPGQGVNTEAFF.

A single count supports this clone. The J gene is TRBJ1-3, the V gene TRBV11-2; D is perhaps TRBD1 (6 bases). The CDR3 runs to 17 residues. Germline CDR1 is SGHAT and CDR2 is FQNNGV. Trimming removed 5 bases at V and 7 bases at J, with 24 bases between. In DNA form, the CDR3 reads TGTGCCAGCAGCCCGAGGCCCATACAGGGTGACGAGAACACCATATATTTT. Protein product: CASSPRPIQGDENTIYF.

V and J are TRBV9 and TRBJ1-1, with D perhaps TRBD1 (5 bases). V gave up 5 bases and J gave up 3 bases, with 17 bases separating them. Germline V gene lookup returns CDR1 SGDLS and CDR2 YYNGEE. This CDR3 comprises 15 residues. The CDR3: CASSRTGGRDTEAFF. Here the CDR3 DNA reads TGTGCCAGCAGTCGTACTGGGGGGAGGGACACTGAAGCTTTCTTT.

This clone was picked up one time. This rearrangement joins TRBV27 to TRBJ1-1, with D tentatively TRBD1 (5 bases). The V end was cut by 9 bases, the J end by 0 bases, with 14 bases between. The CDR3 runs to 14 residues. In germline, CDR1 is MNHEY, CDR2 SMNVEV (reference sequence). The CDR3 loop is CASQGVGMNTEAFF. Written as DNA, the CDR3 is TGTGCCAGTCAAGGGGTGGGCATGAACACTGAAGCTTTCTTT.

This chain links TRBV3-1 (or the pseudogene TRBV3-2) with TRBJ1-2; possible D gene TRBD1, 5 bases. Trimming took 4 bases from V and 6 from J, leaving 12 bases between them. CDR1 and CDR2 (germline): LGHDT, YNNKEL (reference sequence). The length of the CDR3 is 13 residues. Here the CDR3 reads CASSPQGSDGYTF. The CDR3 DNA reads as TGTGCCAGCAGCCCCCAGGGATCGGATGGCTACACCTTC.

The V call is TRBV6-5, the J call TRBJ1-2; D uncertain. CDR3 length: 15 amino acids. The V end was cut by 6 bases, the J end by 13 bases, with 27 bases between. The germline V gene has CDR1 MNHEY and CDR2 SVGAGI. This CDR3 reads CASRTGRWGEDVRTF. The CDR3 DNA reads as TGTGCCAGCAGAACCGGCCGATGGGGAGAGGATGTACGCACCTTC.

This clone was seen more than once but under ten times. The chain uses TRBV2 and TRBJ1-6; D is uncertain. V was shortened by 4 bases and J by 10 bases, with 17 bases between the two germline ends. The germline V gene encodes CDR1 SNHLY and CDR2 FYNNEI. CDR3 length equals 15 residues. The CDR3 nucleotides read TGTGCCAGCAGTGTAGAGGGCTTCGATGGGTCACCCCTCCACTTT. Residues: CASSVEGFDGSPLHF. Complete variable domain (other parts from reference TRBV2 and TRBJ1-6): EPEVTQTPSHQVTQMGQEVILRCVPISNHLYFYWYRQILGQKVEFLVSFYNNEISEKSEIFDDQFSVERPDGSNFTLKIRSTKLEDSAMYFCASSVEGFDGSPLHFGNGTRLTVT.

The chain has TRBV5-1 and TRBJ1-2; tentatively, D is TRBD1 (5 bases). CDR3 size: 14 residues. The V and J ends lost 0 bases and 4 bases respectively, with 10 bases between them. Per the germline V gene, CDR1 is SGHRS and CDR2 is YFSETQ. The CDR3 nucleotides read TGCGCCAGCAGCTTGGGGCAGGGAGGCTATGGCTACACCTTC. Amino acid sequence: CASSLGQGGYGYTF.

J is TRBJ1-2 and V is TRBV9; D remains ambiguous. The CDR3 length is 11 residues. The germline V gene has CDR1 SGDLS and CDR2 YYNGEE. The V end was cut by 6 bases, the J end by 3 bases, with 6 bases between. CDR3 nucleotides: TGTGCCAGCACCGGGGACTATGGCTACACCTTC. As protein: CASTGDYGYTF.